The next 17 T cell receptor beta chains were all read from a single sample in a study of blood T cell repertoires in COVID-19. Using immunoSEQ multiplex PCR, the repertoire was profiled, and TCRdb retains in-frame clones only, with some absent. The sample has about 150,000 clones, roughly 81% seen once; the top ten hold roughly 2.5%. The material sequenced was peripheral blood. Source of these receptors: a woman of 80 years or more with COVID-19, enrolled during active disease.

The gene calls are TRBV19 and TRBJ2-5; 10 nucleotides agree with TRBD2. Germline lookup yields CDR1 LNHDA and CDR2 SQIVND (reference sequence). Trimming took 1 base from V and 5 from J; bases not matched to a gene: 7. There are 16 residues in the CDR3. In DNA form, the CDR3 reads TGTGCCAGTAGTATAGTGTCTAGCGGGGGCTCTGAGACCCAGTACTTC. Protein sequence: CASSIVSSGGSETQYF.

The chain employs TRBV10-3 and TRBJ1-1; no reliable D call. Germline V CDR1 and CDR2: ENHRY, SYGVKD. This CDR3 has 12 residues. V lost 6 bases and J lost 0, with 5 bases in between. The CDR3 here is CAIRTLNTEAFF. The DNA of the CDR3 is TGTGCCATCAGGACACTGAACACTGAAGCTTTCTTT.

J is TRBJ2-7 and V is TRBV21-1; the table's D call, TRBD2, was not checked against the DNA. TRBV21-1 is marked as a pseudogene. CDR3 length: 17 amino acids. For the CDR3, the DNA is TGTGCCAGCAGCAAAGGGGGACTAGCGCGAGACCCTGACGAGCAGTACTTC. It specifies CASSKGGLARDPDEQYF.

The rearrangement uses TRBV30 and TRBJ2-3; D unresolved. There are 13 residues in the CDR3. CDR1 and CDR2 from the germline V gene are GTSNPN and SVGIG (reference sequence). V lost 3 bases and J lost 0, with 7 bases in between. The CDR3 protein is CAWSSVSTDTQYF. CDR3 nucleotides: TGTGCCTGGAGCTCTGTGAGCACAGATACGCAGTATTTT.

The V and J genes are TRBV5-5 and TRBJ1-5; D may be TRBD1 (5 bases). V lost 4 bases, J lost 5 bases, and 13 bases lay in between. In germline, CDR1 is SGHKS, CDR2 YYEKEE (reference sequence). The CDR3 sequence is 14 residues long. DNA for the CDR3: TGTGCCAGCAGCCCCAGGGAATACTATCAGCCCCAGCATTTT. Residues: CASSPREYYQPQHF. The full variable domain, with the rest looked up from reference TRBV5-5 and TRBJ1-5, is DAGVTQSPTHLIKTRGQQVTLRCSPISGHKSVSWYQQVLGQGPQFIFQYYEKEERGRGNFPDRFSARQFPNYSSELNVNALLLGDSALYLCASSPREYYQPQHFGDGTRLSIL.

The chain carries TRBV9 and TRBJ2-1; 10 bases map to TRBD2. This CDR3 is built from 17 residues. The V segment lost 0 bases and the J segment 10 bases; nucleotides outside the gene matches: 13. CDR1 is SGDLS, CDR2 YYNGEE, per germline. CDR3: CASSVEGASGRRREQFF. In nucleotides, the CDR3 is TGTGCCAGCAGCGTAGAAGGGGCTAGCGGGAGAAGGAGGGAGCAGTTCTTC.

The J gene is TRBJ1-1, the V gene TRBV30; 7 positions agree with TRBD1. Per the germline V gene, CDR1 is GTSNPN and CDR2 is SVGIG (reference sequence). CDR3 size: 15 residues. V dropped 0 bases and J dropped 5; count of bases not matched to a gene: 9. The CDR3 is CAWSVEGAVGTEAFF. CDR3 DNA sequence: TGTGCCTGGAGTGTAGAGGGGGCCGTGGGAACTGAAGCTTTCTTT.

The chain uses TRBV5-4 and TRBJ1-1; 8 nucleotides match TRBD1. The length of the CDR3 is 14 residues. Germline loops: CDR1 SGHNT, CDR2 YYREEE (reference sequence). With V trimmed by 3 bases and J by 2 bases, 3 bases remained unmatched. CDR3 nucleotides: TGTGCCAGCAGCTCAGGACAGGGAAACACTGAAGCTTTCTTT. This encodes CASSSGQGNTEAFF.

The chain recombines TRBV5-1 with TRBJ2-5; 7 nucleotides agree with TRBD1. The V gene's germline CDR1 is SGHRS and CDR2 YFSETQ. The CDR3 length is 13 residues. V lost 4 bases and J lost 4; bases outside the gene matches: 4. CDR3 amino acids: CASSTTGSETQYF. DNA of the CDR3: TGCGCCAGCAGCACGACAGGGTCAGAGACCCAGTACTTC.

The chain employs TRBV11-1 and TRBJ2-1; TRBD1 might be the D (5 bases). This CDR3 is 12 amino acids long. Germline loops: CDR1 SGHAT, CDR2 FQDESV (reference sequence). V lost 4 bases and J lost 4, with 5 bases in between. CDR3 amino acids: CASSSGYNEQFF. DNA for the CDR3: TGTGCCAGCAGCTCAGGGTACAATGAGCAGTTCTTC.

The chain combines TRBV24-1 with TRBJ2-7, with 10 positions matching TRBD1. J was trimmed by 4 bases and V by 5 bases; bases with no gene match: 7. This CDR3 region has 15 residues. Germline V gene sequence: CDR1 KGHDR, CDR2 SFDVKD. CDR3 amino acids: CATSVWGQGFYEQYF. CDR3 DNA sequence: TGTGCCACCAGTGTTTGGGGACAGGGGTTTTACGAGCAGTACTTC.

The chain combines TRBV7-8 with TRBJ2-3; no clear D. CDR3 length: 14 amino acids. Trimming pared 5 bases from V and 4 bases from J, leaving 13 bases between. CDR1 and CDR2 from the germline V gene are SGHVS and FQNEAQ. CDR3 sequence: CASSEVRSADTQYF. As DNA, the CDR3 is TGTGCCAGCAGCGAAGTTCGGAGCGCAGATACGCAGTATTTT.

With respect to this clone: The junction shows a germline mismatch at one end, possibly a read error. As DNA, the CDR3 is TGTGCCTGGAGTGGGGGACAGGGAACTCTCCATCGGTTC. Translation: CAWSGGQGTLHRF. The chain couples TRBV30 to TRBJ2-7; 9 nucleotides align to TRBD1. The CDR3 is made up of 13 amino acids. Germline V gene sequence: CDR1 GTSNPN, CDR2 SVGIG (reference sequence).

The rearrangement uses TRBV27 and TRBJ1-3; D possibly corresponds to TRBD1 (6 bases). The CDR3 loop spans 14 amino acids. Trimming left V 4 bases short and J 1 base short, with 8 bases between. Germline CDR1 is MNHEY and CDR2 is SMNVEV (reference sequence). CDR3 in amino acids: CASSYTGSGNTIYF. CDR3 DNA sequence: TGTGCCAGCAGTTATACAGGGTCTGGAAACACCATATATTTT.

Notes on this clone: Within the sample, other DNA sequences also encode this same CDR3. V is TRBV7-2 and J is TRBJ1-1; no clear D. V lost 1 base, J lost 2 bases, and 8 bases lay in between. In germline, CDR1 is SGHTA, CDR2 FQGNSA. This CDR3 has 14 amino acids. In DNA form, the CDR3 reads TGTGCCAGCAGCTTAGTACCGGGAAACACTGAAGCTTTCTTT. Its protein product is CASSLVPGNTEAFF.

CDR3 coding DNA: TGTGCCAGCAGCGTAGTTTCGGGGACCCAGTACTTC. Residues: CASSVVSGTQYF. The chain employs TRBV9 and TRBJ2-5; D gene unclear. Germline-derived CDR1 and CDR2 are SGDLS and YYNGEE. The V end lost 0 bases, the J end lost 7 bases, and 7 bases lay between the germline ends. This CDR3 is 12 amino acids long.

This clone was seen a single time. The rearrangement links TRBV10-3 to TRBJ1-5; TRBD1 matches at 8 bases. V lost 0 bases to trimming and J lost 5 bases; unmatched junction nucleotides: 6. CDR1 is ENHRY and CDR2 is SYGVKD in the germline V gene. This CDR3 comprises 16 residues. This CDR3 is CAISESGQGLDQPQHF. Here the CDR3 DNA reads TGTGCCATCAGTGAGTCAGGACAGGGTTTAGATCAGCCCCAGCATTTT.